The rows below give T cell receptor beta chains drawn from one sample of a study of blood T cell repertoires in COVID-19. This table comes from immunoSEQ multiplex PCR, and its TCRdb copy is limited to in-frame clones, with some not included. Among approximately 230,000 clones listed, roughly 89% were seen once. The specimen sequenced was PBMCs or T cells enriched from blood (not recorded which). Source of these receptors: a young woman who had recovered from COVID-19. The CDR3 runs from the conserved cysteine through the conserved F or W. D genes are given only for firm matches. A clone size is listed for some rows: how often the clone was seen (once, few, many), or a class if it is expanded.

TRBJ1-1 | TRBV11-2 | . | . | CASSLTGFTEAFF | TGTGCCAGCAGCTTAACGGGGTTTACTGAAGCTTTCTTT
TRBJ1-3 | TRBV19 | . | once | CASIPGSSGNTIYF | TGTGCCAGTATACCGGGTTCCTCTGGAAACACCATATATTTT
TRBJ1-2 | TRBV12-3/TRBV12-4 | . | . | CASSLGGGGGYTF | TGTGCCAGCAGTTTAGGGGGAGGGGGTGGCTACACCTTC
TRBJ2-5 | TRBV9 | . | few | CASSVVGAETQYF | TGTGCCAGCAGCGTAGTAGGGGCAGAGACCCAGTACTTC
TRBJ2-4 | TRBV3-1/TRBV3-2 | TRBD2 | . | CASSQPGLAGVKNIQYF | TGTGCCAGCAGCCAGCCGGGACTAGCGGGAGTCAAAAACATTCAGTACTTC
TRBJ1-1 | TRBV18 | TRBD1 | many | CASSTSGGTEAFF | TGTGCCAGCTCAACCTCAGGGGGCACTGAAGCTTTCTTT
TRBJ2-5 | TRBV5-5 | TRBD2 | . | CASSPKTSGSMWETQYF | TGTGCCAGCAGCCCTAAGACTAGCGGGAGTATGTGGGAGACCCAGTACTTC
TRBJ1-2 | TRBV7-2 | . | . | CASSLFPETYGYTF | TGTGCCAGCAGCTTATTTCCAGAAACCTATGGCTACACCTTC
TRBJ2-5 | TRBV30 | . | . | CASSLRETQYF | TGTGCCTCATCACTAAGGGAGACCCAGTACTTC
TRBJ1-2 | TRBV28 | . | few | CASSLQGLGYTF | TGTGCCAGCAGTTTGCAGGGCCTTGGCTACACCTTC
TRBJ1-5 | TRBV7-2 | . | . | CASSPLNQPQHF | TGTGCCAGCAGCCCCTTAAATCAGCCCCAGCATTTT
TRBJ1-1 | TRBV7-9 | TRBD1 | . | CASTTIDRVNTEAFF | TGTGCCAGCACAACCATCGACAGGGTGAACACTGAAGCTTTCTTT
TRBJ2-1 | TRBV18 | TRBD2 | . | CASSPLLAGRTEQFF | TGTGCCAGCTCACCGTTACTAGCGGGACGGACTGAGCAGTTCTTC
TRBJ2-1 | TRBV3-1/TRBV3-2 | TRBD2 | . | CASSQDLSTGGEQFF | TGTGCCAGCAGCCAAGATCTTAGTACGGGGGGTGAGCAGTTCTTC
TRBJ1-5 | TRBV19 | TRBD1 | . | CASTGTGSNQPQHF | TGTGCCAGCACCGGGACAGGGAGCAATCAGCCCCAGCATTTT
TRBJ1-1 | TRBV18 | TRBD1 | once | CASSPGTGHEAFF | TGTGCCAGCTCCCCCGGGACAGGGCATGAAGCTTTCTTT
TRBJ2-7 | TRBV11-2 | . | . | CASSFQGYEQYF | TGTGCCAGCAGCTTCCAGGGGTACGAGCAGTACTTC
TRBJ2-2 | TRBV11-2 | . | . | CASSATGTSSGELFF | TGTGCCAGCAGCGCTACAGGGACGTCTTCCGGGGAGCTGTTTTTT
TRBJ1-4 | TRBV28 | TRBD1 | . | CASSFPGQGFANEKLFF | TGTGCCAGCAGTTTCCCGGGACAGGGTTTTGCTAATGAAAAACTGTTTTTT
TRBJ1-1 | TRBV11-2 | . | . | CASSLAGEHTEAFF | TGTGCCAGCAGCTTAGCGGGGGAACACACTGAAGCTTTCTTT
TRBJ1-1 | TRBV19 | TRBD1 | . | CASKNTGQGATEAFF | TGTGCCAGTAAAAACACCGGACAGGGGGCCACTGAAGCTTTCTTT
TRBJ2-2 | TRBV27 | TRBD2 | once | CASSRAGRGGELFF | TGTGCCAGCAGTAGGGCAGGGAGGGGCGGGGAGCTGTTTTTT
TRBJ2-1 | TRBV2 | . | . | CASSDPVGDILYNEQFF | TGTGCCAGCAGTGACCCCGTGGGGGACATTCTCTACAATGAGCAGTTCTTC
TRBJ1-2 | TRBV19 | TRBD1 | . | CASSSPPGQEVYGYTF | TGTGCCAGTAGCTCCCCCCCTGGACAGGAAGTCTATGGCTACACCTTC
TRBJ2-7 | TRBV6-5 | . | . | CASSFGISYEQYF | TGTGCCAGCAGCTTCGGGATATCCTACGAGCAGTACTTC
TRBJ2-7 | TRBV9 | . | . | CASSVRGKGDEQYF | TGTGCCAGCAGCGTCCGGGGGAAGGGAGACGAGCAGTACTTC
TRBJ1-5 | TRBV6-5 | TRBD1 | . | CASSPGQFNQPQHF | TGTGCCAGCAGTCCGGGACAGTTCAATCAGCCCCAGCATTTT
TRBJ1-1 | TRBV9 | . | . | CASSVGRRNTEAFF | TGTGCCAGCAGCGTAGGGCGGAGGAACACTGAAGCTTTCTTT
TRBJ1-5 | TRBV28 | . | . | CASSLVSGAPSNQPQHF | TGTGCCAGCAGTTTAGTGTCAGGGGCCCCTAGCAATCAGCCCCAGCATTTT
TRBJ1-5 | TRBV27 | TRBD1 | . | CASSLSRGPGLSNQPQHF | TGTGCCAGCAGTTTATCGAGGGGGCCAGGACTCTCAAATCAGCCCCAGCATTTT
TRBJ2-3 | TRBV28 | . | . | CASSPKGHFLRGTQYF | TGTGCCAGCAGTCCGAAGGGACATTTCCTGCGAGGTACGCAGTATTTT
TRBJ1-5 | TRBV19 | . | . | CASEDSYHNQPQHF | TGTGCCAGTGAGGACAGCTACCACAATCAGCCCCAGCATTTT
TRBJ2-7 | TRBV5-6 | TRBD1 | . | CASREGPGQGVVYEQYF | TGTGCCAGCAGAGAGGGTCCGGGACAGGGAGTTGTCTACGAGCAGTACTTC
TRBJ2-2 | TRBV28 | . | . | CASRLASSNTGELFF | TGTGCCAGCAGGTTAGCGAGTTCGAACACCGGGGAGCTGTTTTTT
TRBJ2-1 | TRBV7-3 | TRBD2 | . | CASSPRLAGANEQFF | TGTGCCAGCAGCCCTAGACTAGCGGGTGCAAATGAGCAGTTCTTC
TRBJ1-3 | TRBV6-5 | . | . | CASSRFIAGGNTIYF | TGTGCCAGCAGCCGCTTCATTGCGGGAGGAAACACCATATATTTT
TRBJ2-7 | TRBV19 | . | . | CASSTGRRTYEQYF | TGTGCCAGTAGTACCGGCAGGAGGACCTACGAGCAGTACTTC
TRBJ2-7 | TRBV7-2 | TRBD2 | . | CASSLEGLVYYEQYF | TGTGCCAGCAGCTTAGAGGGACTAGTATACTACGAGCAGTACTTC